This section outlines one T cell receptor beta chain sequence together with its context. The antigen remains unidentified. Produced via immunoSEQ multiplex PCR; TCRdb's table is partial and in-frame only. The sample holds around 18,000 clones, around 74% seen once. The germline CDR1 and CDR2 sequences are MRHNA and SNTAGT. V lost 2 bases to trimming and J lost 8 bases, with 10 bases between them. This CDR3 has 13 amino acids. The data were obtained in a study of PD-1 blockade in classical Hodgkin lymphoma. Study-level information: Treatment was intravenous nivolumab, 3 mg/kg every 2 weeks, until progression. General study results and limits: Healthy donors reportedly exceeded newly diagnosed patients in baseline TCR diversity. Prior to therapy, complete responders displayed diversity much like that of newly diagnosed patients. The CD4+ diversity rise by C4D1 was clearest in complete responders.

Stated time point: cycle 4 day 1 (C4D1), after 6 weeks of nivolumab. The patients all showed relapse after autologous stem cell transplantation, while their brentuximab vedotin exposure varied. Magnetic negative selection of thawed PBMCs was the method by which CD4+ T cells were purified. The chain is built from TRBV6-4 and TRBJ2-1, with D uncertain. The sequence was obtained from a human donor with classical Hodgkin lymphoma. The starting material was CD4+ T cells from blood, obtained before the fourth cycle of nivolumab. CDR3 protein: CASSDIRGHEQFF. The CDR3 coding sequence is TGTGCCAGCAGTGACATTCGAGGTCATGAGCAGTTCTTC.